The 18 T cell receptor beta chains given below trace back to one sample, sequenced in a study of stem cell transplantation in POMP-related autoinflammatory disease. Assay used: immunoSEQ multiplex PCR; TCRdb lists only in-frame clones, some missing. This sample has roughly 70,000 clones, with roughly 91% found just once. The sequences come from CD4+ T cells from PBMCs, collected after stem cell transplantation. The receptor set was obtained from a human patient with POMP-related autoinflammation and immune dysregulation (PRAID). Some T cells may be supplied by the graft donor.

This clone was recorded once. This chain connects TRBV9 to TRBJ1-1, with 7 bases fitting TRBD1. The CDR3 has 14 residues. From germline, CDR1 is SGDLS and CDR2 YYNGEE. The V and J ends lost 4 bases and 0 bases, in that order; junction bases with no gene match: 3. The CDR3 region has the DNA TGTGCCAGCAGCCGGGGACAGTTGAACACTGAAGCTTTCTTT. It yields the protein CASSRGQLNTEAFF. The complete variable domain, with remaining parts taken from reference TRBV9 and TRBJ1-1, reads DSGVTQTPKHLITATGQRVTLRCSPRSGDLSVYWYQQSLDQGLQFLIQYYNGEERAKGNILERFSAQQFPDLHSELNLSSLELGDSALYFCASSRGQLNTEAFFGQGTRLTVV.

The CDR3 DNA sequence: TGTGCCAGCAGCTTACCTTCGGGGAGCAATGAGCAGTTCTTC. Its protein is CASSLPSGSNEQFF. The chain links TRBV13 to TRBJ2-1; tentative D call: TRBD2 (5 bases). CDR1 is PRHDT, CDR2 FYEKMQ, per germline (reference sequence). The CDR3 is made up of 14 amino acids. Trimming cost V 2 bases and J 6 bases, with 11 bases left between them.

The CDR3 is CASSRDSYYEQYV. In DNA, the CDR3 is TGTGCCAGCAGCCGGGACAGCTACTACGAGCAGTACGTC. The gene calls are TRBV6-5 and TRBJ2-7; 7 positions agree with TRBD1. The CDR3 has 13 residues. Germline CDR1 MNHEY, CDR2 SVGAGI. Trimming cost V 6 bases and J 3 bases; bases outside gene matches: 5.

The gene calls are TRBV5-4 and TRBJ2-3, with D unclear. Germline CDR1 SGHNT, CDR2 YYREEE (reference sequence). V was cut by 3 bases and J by 2 bases, with 4 bases left in between. The CDR3 length is 12 residues. CDR3 protein: CASSSVTDTQYF. The CDR3 DNA reads TGTGCCAGCAGCTCCGTCACAGATACGCAGTATTTT.

This sequence joins TRBV5-5 and TRBJ2-1; TRBD2 aligns across 11 bases. J gave up 5 bases and V 4 bases, and 5 bases lay outside the gene matches. CDR1 is SGHKS, CDR2 YYEKEE, per germline (reference sequence). The CDR3 extends over 15 amino acids. This chain's CDR3 is CASSPVAGGDNEQFF. In DNA, the CDR3 is TGTGCCAGCAGCCCCGTAGCGGGGGGGGACAATGAGCAGTTCTTC. Full variable domain (rest looked up from reference TRBV5-5 and TRBJ2-1): DAGVTQSPTHLIKTRGQQVTLRCSPISGHKSVSWYQQVLGQGPQFIFQYYEKEERGRGNFPDRFSARQFPNYSSELNVNALLLGDSALYLCASSPVAGGDNEQFFGPGTRLTVL.

The chain employs TRBV7-9 and TRBJ1-1; 9 positions agree with TRBD1. This CDR3 has 16 residues. From germline, CDR1 is SEHNR and CDR2 FQNEAQ (reference sequence). V dropped 0 bases and J dropped 5; count of bases not matched to a gene: 7. Here the CDR3 reads CASSLAQGAERTEAFF. The DNA of the CDR3 is TGTGCCAGCAGCTTAGCACAGGGGGCGGAAAGAACTGAAGCTTTCTTT.

This chain uses TRBV12-5 with TRBJ2-1, with D possibly TRBD2 on 6 matching bases. This CDR3 region has 16 residues. The germline V gene has CDR1 LGHNT and CDR2 FRNRAP. V was shortened by 0 bases and J by 7 bases, with 16 bases between the two germline ends. In nucleotides, the CDR3 is TGTGCTAGTGGTTTGGTACTGACTAGGACTCTTAATGAGCAGTTCTTC. The encoded protein is CASGLVLTRTLNEQFF.

The rearrangement links TRBV6-2 or TRBV6-3 to TRBJ1-1; tentatively, D is TRBD1 (5 bases). This CDR3 is built from 17 residues. V lost 5 bases and J 3 bases, leaving 22 bases between the germline ends. Germline lookup yields CDR1 MNHEY and CDR2 SVGEGT. The CDR3 loop is CASSPSQVRYAYTEAFF. CDR3 in DNA: TGTGCCAGCAGTCCGTCACAGGTCCGCTATGCGTACACTGAAGCTTTCTTT.

The V call is TRBV7-9, the J call TRBJ1-5, with D maybe TRBD1 (6 bases). The germline V gene has CDR1 SEHNR and CDR2 FQNEAQ (reference sequence). The CDR3 sequence is 14 residues long. Trimming removed 4 bases at V and 1 base at J, with 8 bases between. The CDR3 coding sequence is TGTGCCAGCAGCTCACAGGGCAGCAATCAGCCCCAGCATTTT. Its translation: CASSSQGSNQPQHF.

CDR3 amino acids: CASSLRGNTEAFF. Here the CDR3 DNA reads TGTGCCAGCAGCTTGCGGGGGAACACTGAAGCTTTCTTT. The rearrangement joins TRBV7-9 to TRBJ1-1; D unresolved. Trimming removed 3 bases at V and 1 base at J, with 6 bases between. CDR3 length: 13 amino acids. In germline, CDR1 is SEHNR, CDR2 FQNEAQ (reference sequence).

The genes are TRBV30 and TRBJ2-2; TRBD1 agrees at 9 bases. This CDR3 region has 21 residues. V gave up 2 bases and J gave up 0 bases; unmatched junction bases: 19. In germline, CDR1 is GTSNPN, CDR2 SVGIG (reference sequence). The CDR3 spells CAWSLFFRDRVKVANTGELFF. The CDR3 nucleotides are TGTGCCTGGAGTCTTTTTTTCCGGGACAGGGTAAAGGTTGCGAACACCGGGGAGCTGTTTTTT.

The V call is TRBV6-5, the J call TRBJ2-5; TRBD2 aligns across 15 bases. The trim removed 5 bases at V and 9 bases at J, leaving 7 bases unmatched. The CDR3 consists of 15 residues. CDR1 is MNHEY, CDR2 SVGAGI, per germline. As DNA, the CDR3 is TGTGCCAGCAGTCTCGGACTAGCGGGAGGGCAAGCCCAGTACTTC. It translates to CASSLGLAGGQAQYF.

V and J are TRBV6-5 and TRBJ1-1; TRBD1 might be the D (5 bases). CDR1 and CDR2 from the germline V gene are MNHEY and SVGAGI. The germline V and J ends were trimmed by 6 bases and 4 bases, with 9 bases remaining between them. There are 12 residues in the CDR3. The CDR3 protein is CASRSGGTEAFF. The CDR3 DNA reads as TGTGCCAGCAGATCCGGGGGCACTGAAGCTTTCTTT.

This clone has more than one count but fewer than ten. The J gene is TRBJ1-1, the V gene TRBV6-5; 9 bases line up with TRBD1. V was clipped by 6 bases and J by 1 base; unmatched bases: 0. CDR3 length: 13 amino acids. Germline V gives CDR1 MNHEY, CDR2 SVGAGI. The CDR3 protein is CASRTGGNTEAFF. The CDR3 DNA follows: TGTGCCAGCAGGACAGGGGGGAACACTGAAGCTTTCTTT.

The DNA for the CDR3 is TGTGCCAGCTCACCGGGACAGGTAGTTTCTGGGGCCAACGTCCTGACTTTC. Translated, it gives CASSPGQVVSGANVLTF. The V gene is TRBV18, the J gene TRBJ2-6; 8 positions agree with TRBD1. Germline V gene sequence: CDR1 KGHSH, CDR2 LQKENI. Trimming cost V 3 bases and J 1 base; bases outside gene matches: 5. This CDR3 is built from 17 residues.

The rearrangement uses TRBV4-2 and TRBJ2-2; D is unresolved. V shed 1 base and J shed 5 bases, with 8 bases lying between them. The germline V gene encodes CDR1 LGHNA and CDR2 YNFKEQ. CDR3 length equals 14 residues. The CDR3: CASSQGESTGELFF. For the CDR3, the DNA is TGTGCCAGCAGCCAAGGGGAATCGACCGGGGAGCTGTTTTTT.

The rearrangement joins TRBV3-1 (or the pseudogene TRBV3-2) to TRBJ1-1, with D unresolved. Germline CDR1 is LGHDT and CDR2 is YNNKEL (reference sequence). V was shortened by 1 base and J by 1 base, with 7 bases between the two germline ends. The CDR3 is made up of 14 amino acids. Here the CDR3 DNA reads TGTGCCAGCAGCCAAGTGGGAGGGAACACTGAAGCTTTCTTT. Amino acid sequence: CASSQVGGNTEAFF.

V is TRBV7-9 and J is TRBJ2-3, with 11 bases identical to TRBD1. The V gene's germline CDR1 is SEHNR and CDR2 FQNEAQ (reference sequence). V lost 4 bases to trimming and J lost 6 bases; unmatched junction nucleotides: 3. The CDR3 has 14 amino acids. The DNA for the CDR3 is TGTGCCAGCAGCTCCGGACAGGGGGCCGATACGCAGTATTTT. It is translated as CASSSGQGADTQYF.